The 2 T cell receptor beta chains given below trace back to one sample, sequenced in a study of cytotoxic CD8 clonotypes in ibrutinib-treated CLL. Measured with immunoSEQ multiplex PCR; TCRdb has only the in-frame clones, and not every one. Here the sample spans 130,000 or so clones, around 77% being singletons. The source was PBMCs, collected after 12 months of ibrutinib treatment. Receptors originate from a human donor with chronic lymphocytic leukemia.

This clone was counted only a few times. The rearrangement joins TRBV7-9 to TRBJ1-5; no firm D call. The germline V gene has CDR1 SEHNR and CDR2 FQNEAQ (reference sequence). This CDR3 is 13 amino acids long. The V gene lost 4 bases and the J gene lost 0 bases, with 4 bases spanning the gap. Written as DNA, the CDR3 is TGTGCCAGCAGCTATTATAGCAATCAGCCCCAGCATTTT. It encodes CASSYYSNQPQHF.

The chain employs TRBV9 and TRBJ2-3, with D unclear. The CDR3 spans 15 residues. The germline V gene encodes CDR1 SGDLS and CDR2 YYNGEE. Trimming stripped 4 bases from V and 0 bases from J, with 12 bases between. CDR3 sequence reads: CASSSRPESTDTQYF. The CDR3 DNA is TGTGCCAGCAGCTCCCGCCCGGAGAGCACAGATACGCAGTATTTT.